These 25 T cell receptor beta chains came from one sample sequenced in a study of blood T cell repertoires in COVID-19. TCRdb's table, derived via immunoSEQ multiplex PCR, lists solely in-frame clones and lacks some. The sample lists around 250,000 clones; 84% were seen once. The sequenced sample was peripheral blood. These receptors were collected from a woman aged 40-49 years who had recovered from COVID-19.

Only a few counts were recorded for this clone. The chain carries TRBV2 and TRBJ1-5; D not resolved. This CDR3 is built from 12 residues. The germline V gene encodes CDR1 SNHLY and CDR2 FYNNEI. V gave up 6 bases and J gave up 6 bases, with 9 bases separating them. For the CDR3, the DNA is TGTGCCAGCAGCGACTTTATTCAGCCCCAGCATTTT. Its translation is CASSDFIQPQHF.

The V gene is TRBV6-5, the J gene TRBJ1-5, with D perhaps matching TRBD1 (5 bases). Trimming removed 6 bases at V and 3 bases at J, with 15 bases between. CDR1 MNHEY and CDR2 SVGAGI come from the germline V gene. The CDR3 totals 15 residues. CDR3 residues: CASSPTARHNQPQHF. The DNA of the CDR3 is TGTGCCAGCAGCCCGACAGCCCGGCACAATCAGCCCCAGCATTTT.

This CDR3 is CASSLAGQYNQPQHF. The CDR3 region has the DNA TGTGCCAGCAGCCTCGCGGGACAGTACAATCAGCCCCAGCATTTT. V is TRBV7-9 and J is TRBJ1-5, with 7 bases that match TRBD1. V lost 5 bases, J lost 3 bases, and 7 bases stayed unmatched. The CDR3 covers 15 residues. Per germline, CDR1 SEHNR and CDR2 FQNEAQ (reference sequence).

The chain is built from TRBV3-1 (or the pseudogene TRBV3-2) and TRBJ2-5; D possibly corresponds to TRBD2 (5 bases). This CDR3 comprises 14 residues. Germline V gives CDR1 LGHDT, CDR2 YNNKEL (reference sequence). Trimming stripped 1 base from V and 5 bases from J, with 11 bases between. The CDR3 DNA sequence: TGTGCCAGCAGCCAAGTCGGGGTTACGGAGACCCAGTACTTC. This gives the protein CASSQVGVTETQYF.

The chain combines TRBV6-5 with TRBJ2-4, with D possibly matching TRBD1 (5 bases). The V end lost 0 bases, the J end lost 9 bases, and 15 bases lay between the germline ends. Per the germline V gene, CDR1 is MNHEY and CDR2 is SVGAGI. CDR3 length: 15 residues. For the CDR3, the DNA is TGTGCCAGCAGTTACTCGATTGGCAGGGTTGCCATTCAGTACTTC. This sequence encodes CASSYSIGRVAIQYF.

The chain links TRBV28 to TRBJ2-2, with D unresolved. The length of the CDR3 is 16 residues. Germline CDR1 and CDR2: MDHEN and SYDVKM. V was pared by 2 bases and J by 4 bases, with 14 bases between. The CDR3 sequence: CASSLRRAPSTGELFF. The CDR3 DNA reads as TGTGCCAGCAGTTTACGGCGTGCGCCTAGCACCGGGGAGCTGTTTTTT.

The V call is TRBV10-2, the J call TRBJ2-1; a possible D gene is TRBD1 (6 bases). The CDR3 extends over 14 amino acids. CDR1 is WSHSY, CDR2 SAAADI, per germline. With 5 bases removed from V and 3 bases from J, the gap between germline ends came to 11 bases. The CDR3 loop is CASSTGFGYNEQFF. CDR3 sequence (DNA): TGCGCCAGCAGTACAGGGTTCGGCTACAATGAGCAGTTCTTC.

This chain connects TRBV4-1 to TRBJ2-4; D unresolved. Germline V gene lookup returns CDR1 MGHRA and CDR2 YSYEKL. The CDR3 loop spans 14 amino acids. Trimming took 3 bases from V and 3 from J, leaving 9 bases between them. CDR3 in amino acids: CASSQQVHKNIQYF. CDR3 DNA sequence: TGCGCCAGCAGCCAGCAGGTTCACAAAAACATTCAGTACTTC.

This chain links TRBV25-1 with TRBJ1-1; 8 nucleotides match TRBD1. The CDR3 has 13 amino acids. Unmatched junction bases numbered 4, after V lost 6 bases and J lost 4 bases. Germline V gene data show CDR1 as MGHDK and CDR2 as SYGVNS. The CDR3 nucleotides read TGTGCCAGCAGGAGACAGGGGTCCACTGAAGCTTTCTTT. Its protein is CASRRQGSTEAFF.

To note about this clone: Other DNA variants within this sample encode the same CDR3. The V and J genes are TRBV5-4 and TRBJ2-6; no firm D call. V lost 0 bases, J lost 0 bases, and 4 bases lay in between. Germline CDR1 SGHNT, CDR2 YYREEE (reference sequence). The CDR3 loop spans 15 amino acids. The CDR3 sequence is CASSLAGSGANVLTF. The CDR3 DNA follows: TGTGCCAGCAGCTTGGCCGGCTCTGGGGCCAACGTCCTGACTTTC.

Here the CDR3 reads CAIRVFLLSRNISDYGYTF. CDR3 nucleotides: TGTGCCATCAGAGTTTTTTTACTATCGCGGAATATTTCAGACTATGGCTACACCTTC. The rearrangement joins TRBV10-3 to TRBJ1-2; D gene uncertain. CDR1 is ENHRY and CDR2 is SYGVKD in the germline V gene. Trimming removed 6 bases from V and 3 bases from J, with 29 bases in between. This CDR3 comprises 19 residues.

Comment on this clone: Sequence at one end of the junction differs from germline and may be a read error. This sequence joins TRBV6-1 and TRBJ1-5; D is undetermined. This CDR3 spans 14 amino acids. In germline, CDR1 is MNHNS, CDR2 SASEGT. CDR3 in DNA: TGTGCCAGCAGAGAAGGTGAGGGTACTCAGCCCCAGCATTTT. It encodes CASREGEGTQPQHF.

This rearrangement joins TRBV6-5 to TRBJ2-1; D possibly corresponds to TRBD2 (6 bases). Trimming removed 7 bases at V and 4 bases at J, with 14 bases between. This CDR3 is built from 14 residues. Germline lookup yields CDR1 MNHEY and CDR2 SVGAGI. The CDR3 DNA sequence: TGTGCCAGCACCCGCCGGGACTCGTACAATGAGCAGTTCTTC. The encoded protein is CASTRRDSYNEQFF.

The chain carries TRBV19 and TRBJ1-5, with TRBD1 identical over 7 bases. The CDR3 is made up of 16 amino acids. J was trimmed by 6 bases and V by 4 bases; bases with no gene match: 12. CDR1 is LNHDA and CDR2 is SQIVND in the germline V gene (reference sequence). The CDR3 loop reads CASSTILTGEFQPQHF. The CDR3 DNA sequence: TGTGCCAGTAGTACGATTCTCACAGGGGAGTTTCAGCCCCAGCATTTT.

As DNA, the CDR3 is TGTGCCATCAGGGACATTGTGAACTATGGCTACACCTTC. Translation: CAIRDIVNYGYTF. The V call is TRBV10-3, the J call TRBJ1-2; a weak D match, TRBD1 (5 bases). In germline, CDR1 is ENHRY, CDR2 SYGVKD. This CDR3 region has 13 residues. V dropped 6 bases and J dropped 2 bases, with 10 bases sitting between them.

The genes are TRBV28 and TRBJ1-1, with no clear D. Germline V lookup: CDR1 MDHEN, CDR2 SYDVKM. Trimming stripped 6 bases from V and 7 bases from J, with 12 bases between. The CDR3 consists of 12 residues. This chain's CDR3 is CASSPGIVEAFF. As DNA, the CDR3 is TGTGCCAGCAGCCCCGGTATTGTTGAAGCTTTCTTT.

The CDR3 region has the DNA TGTGCCAGCTCACCCGCAGGAATGACAGATACGCAGTATTTT. This gives the protein CASSPAGMTDTQYF. V is TRBV18 and J is TRBJ2-3; D uncertain. Trimming stripped 3 bases from V and 3 bases from J, with 10 bases between. The CDR3 is 14 residues long. Per germline, CDR1 KGHSH and CDR2 LQKENI.

CDR3: CASSQASNQPQHF. CDR3 DNA sequence: TGTGCCAGCAGCCAAGCTAGCAATCAGCCCCAGCATTTT. The rearrangement joins TRBV2 to TRBJ1-5; no clear D gene. The CDR3 runs 13 residues. Germline CDR1 SNHLY, CDR2 FYNNEI. V was clipped by 6 bases and J by 0 bases, with 6 bases between them.

The V gene is TRBV7-9, the J gene TRBJ1-5, with 9 bases aligning to TRBD1. From germline, CDR1 is SEHNR and CDR2 FQNEAQ (reference sequence). The ends lost 5 bases at V and 3 bases at J; junction bases unmatched: 5. The CDR3 runs 15 residues. The chain's CDR3 is CASSKGQGHNQPQHF. The CDR3, as DNA: TGTGCCAGCAGCAAGGGACAGGGCCACAATCAGCCCCAGCATTTT.

The CDR3 coding sequence is TGTGCCAGCAGTTTCCTGACAGGTCCACTCTCTGGGGCCAACGTCCTGACTTTC. It translates to CASSFLTGPLSGANVLTF. The rearrangement uses TRBV27 and TRBJ2-6; tentatively, D is TRBD1 (6 bases). The germline CDR1 and CDR2 sequences are MNHEY and SMNVEV (reference sequence). V was cut by 3 bases and J by 0 bases, with 15 bases left in between. The CDR3 runs to 18 residues. The full variable domain, completed using reference TRBV27 and TRBJ2-6, is EAQVTQNPRYLITVTGKKLTVTCSQNMNHEYMSWYRQDPGLGLRQIYYSMNVEVTDKGDVPEGYKVSRKEKRNFPLILESPSPNQTSLYFCASSFLTGPLSGANVLTFGAGSRLTVL.

This clone was detected only once. The chain combines TRBV11-3 with TRBJ2-7; 7 bases map to TRBD1. The CDR3 is 14 residues long. In germline, CDR1 is SGHNT, CDR2 YENEEA. V gave up 5 bases and J gave up 6 bases; unmatched junction bases: 10. Here the CDR3 DNA reads TGTGCCAGCAGCCTGGAGCAGGGGGTCTCCGAGCAGTACTTC. Translating gives CASSLEQGVSEQYF.

The V call is TRBV24-1, the J call TRBJ2-5; D is possibly TRBD2 (7 bases). Germline loops: CDR1 KGHDR, CDR2 SFDVKD. CDR3 size: 15 residues. This chain's CDR3 is CATGGGGGYQETQYF. The CDR3 region has the DNA TGTGCGACCGGCGGGGGCGGAGGGTACCAAGAGACCCAGTACTTC.

The chain joins TRBV28 to TRBJ1-5, with D perhaps TRBD1 (6 bases). The CDR3 is 17 residues long. V was trimmed by 6 bases and J by 6 bases, leaving 24 bases between them. CDR1 and CDR2 (germline): MDHEN, SYDVKM. CDR3 in DNA: TGTGCCAGCAGGTTGGGGGGGGCTGGGGTTGACGGTCAGCCCCAGCATTTT. As protein: CASRLGGAGVDGQPQHF.

This clone was seen repeatedly, ten times or more. This chain links TRBV4-2 with TRBJ2-7, with 10 bases aligning to TRBD2. Germline V gives CDR1 LGHNA, CDR2 YNFKEQ. The J segment lost 3 bases and the V segment lost 0 bases, leaving 2 bases of the junction unmatched. The CDR3 length is 15 residues. Here the CDR3 DNA reads TGTGCCAGCAGCCAAGAGCTAGCGGGGGTCTACGAGCAGTACTTC. Residues: CASSQELAGVYEQYF.

The chain recombines TRBV5-1 with TRBJ2-1; the D gene is possibly TRBD2 (6 bases). The CDR3 is 16 amino acids. Germline lookup yields CDR1 SGHRS and CDR2 YFSETQ. Trimming pared 0 bases from V and 4 bases from J, leaving 14 bases between. The chain's CDR3 is CASSLAGVVGYNEQFF. CDR3 sequence (DNA): TGCGCCAGCAGCTTGGCGGGGGTCGTGGGTTACAATGAGCAGTTCTTC.